This T cell receptor beta chain was sequenced during a study of blood T cell repertoires in COVID-19. Here immunoSEQ multiplex PCR was the method, and the copy in TCRdb shows in-frame clones only, minus some. The table lists hundreds of thousands of clones, 80% to 90% of them singletons. Across about two dozen US areas, participants ranged in age from roughly 18 to 95 years. This CDR3 has 15 amino acids. Looked up from germline, CDR1 is MDHEN and CDR2 is SYDVKM. V trimming: 5 bases; J trimming: 3 bases; junction bases outside the gene matches: 8. What was sequenced was PBMCs or T cells enriched from blood (not recorded which). The origin of this receptor is a woman aged 50 to 65 who had recovered from COVID-19. V is TRBV28 and J is TRBJ1-2; 8 bases line up with TRBD1. CDR3 residues: CASSLTDRDDYGYTF. The CDR3 DNA is TGTGCCAGCAGTCTCACGGACAGGGACGACTATGGCTACACCTTC.